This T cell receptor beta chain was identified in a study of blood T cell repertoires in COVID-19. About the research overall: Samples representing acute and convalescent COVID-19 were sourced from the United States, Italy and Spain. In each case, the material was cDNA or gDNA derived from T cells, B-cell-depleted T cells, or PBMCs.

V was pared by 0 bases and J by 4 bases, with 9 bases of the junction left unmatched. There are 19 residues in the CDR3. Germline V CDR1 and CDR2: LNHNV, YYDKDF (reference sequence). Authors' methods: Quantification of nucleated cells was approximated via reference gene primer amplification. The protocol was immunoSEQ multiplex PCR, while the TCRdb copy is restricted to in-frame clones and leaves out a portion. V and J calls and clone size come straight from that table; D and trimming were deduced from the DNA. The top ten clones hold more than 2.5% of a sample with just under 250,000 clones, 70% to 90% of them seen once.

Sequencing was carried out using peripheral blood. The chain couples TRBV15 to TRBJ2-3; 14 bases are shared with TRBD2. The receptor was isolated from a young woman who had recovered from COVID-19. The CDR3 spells CATSRDLTSGGASSDTQYF. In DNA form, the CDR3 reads TGTGCCACCAGCAGAGATCTGACTAGCGGGGGGGCCAGCTCAGATACGCAGTATTTT. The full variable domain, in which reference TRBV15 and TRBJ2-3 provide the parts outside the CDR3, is DAMVIQNPRYQVTQFGKPVTLSCSQTLNHNVMYWYQQKSSQAPKLLFHYYDKDFNNEADTPDNFQSRRPNTSFCFLDIRSPGLGDTAMYLCATSRDLTSGGASSDTQYFGPGTRLTVL.